This is a list of T cell receptor beta chains from one sample in a study of blood T cell repertoires in COVID-19. TCRdb keeps only in-frame clones here, not all; method: immunoSEQ multiplex PCR. Here the sample spans roughly 250,000 clones, around 87% being singletons. The specimen sequenced was PBMCs or T cells enriched from blood (not recorded which). Receptors originate from a woman in her 30s with acute COVID-19. The CDR3 runs from the conserved cysteine through the conserved F or W. The order of the fields is J gene, V gene, CDR3 protein.

J: TRBJ1-1; V: TRBV5-1; CDR3: CASSLLDGEGNTEAFF
J: TRBJ1-6; V: TRBV7-6; CDR3: CASSLGRSSYNSPLHF
J: TRBJ2-7; V: TRBV10-2; CDR3: CASSELNRGSYEQYF
J: TRBJ2-7; V: TRBV9; CDR3: CASSAGQGRGYEQYF
J: TRBJ2-3; V: TRBV9; CDR3: CASSVGQGTDTQYF
J: TRBJ2-1; V: TRBV7-3; CDR3: CASSLGLAGGNEQFF
J: TRBJ2-7; V: TRBV10-2; CDR3: CASSGSPGTGSYEQYF
J: TRBJ2-2; V: TRBV20-1; CDR3: CSASERGVPGELFF
J: TRBJ1-5; V: TRBV28; CDR3: CASSTLGGSNQPQHF
J: TRBJ2-7; V: TRBV5-1; CDR3: CASSQGGAASYEQYF
J: TRBJ1-1; V: TRBV11-3; CDR3: CASSSMGQATEAFF
J: TRBJ2-3; V: TRBV2; CDR3: CASGFGGLSTDTQYF
J: TRBJ2-7; V: TRBV7-8; CDR3: CASSPRGSYYEQYF
J: TRBJ2-5; V: TRBV10-3; CDR3: CAISGAGGRWSQETQYF
J: TRBJ2-2; V: TRBV4-1; CDR3: CASSQARQTTGELFF
J: TRBJ1-1; V: TRBV18; CDR3: CASSLRQGMNTEAFF
J: TRBJ1-6; V: TRBV5-1; CDR3: CASSLAGFNSPLHF
J: TRBJ1-1; V: TRBV7-9; CDR3: CASSSGGGEVRTEAFF
J: TRBJ2-7; V: TRBV6-2/TRBV6-3; CDR3: CASSYLTFSSYEQYF
J: TRBJ2-2; V: TRBV25-1; CDR3: CASSEHRGLGTGELFF
J: TRBJ2-3; V: TRBV12-3/TRBV12-4; CDR3: CASSLQADTQYF
J: TRBJ1-4; V: TRBV3-1/TRBV3-2; CDR3: CASSQSSGVLFF
J: TRBJ1-1; V: TRBV3-1/TRBV3-2; CDR3: CASSPQGTEAFF
J: TRBJ1-4; V: TRBV11-2; CDR3: CASSSRDKLEKLFF
J: TRBJ2-2; V: TRBV7-2; CDR3: CASNHLVPGELFF
J: TRBJ1-6; V: TRBV7-2; CDR3: CASSLPGQGSFSNSPLHF
J: TRBJ1-5; V: TRBV28; CDR3: CASSLQGAPNQPQHF
J: TRBJ1-6; V: TRBV9; CDR3: CASSPVGREDSPLHF
J: TRBJ1-1; V: TRBV5-6; CDR3: CASSLGGAVEAFF
J: TRBJ2-1; V: TRBV5-1; CDR3: CASSPGAGRGFNEQFF
J: TRBJ2-3; V: TRBV5-1; CDR3: CASNWISGDNTQYF
J: TRBJ1-5; V: TRBV28; CDR3: CASRSGTSQPQHF
J: TRBJ1-2; V: TRBV6-5; CDR3: CASSDRDYGYTF
J: TRBJ2-7; V: TRBV5-4; CDR3: CASSPGSSYEQYF
J: TRBJ1-1; V: TRBV10-2; CDR3: CASSTGSTEAFF
J: TRBJ2-1; V: TRBV28; CDR3: CASSSGQGDEQFF
J: TRBJ1-1; V: TRBV10-3; CDR3: CAISRDGGENTEAFF
J: TRBJ2-7; V: TRBV6-1; CDR3: CASSEEFAYEQYF
J: TRBJ1-5; V: TRBV18; CDR3: CASSPDRGGNQPQHF
J: TRBJ1-5; V: TRBV28; CDR3: CASSFSPGQGLLMSNQPQHF